The source of this T cell receptor (beta chain) is a study of blood T cell repertoires in COVID-19. Study information: The analysed material was cDNA or gDNA that came from T cells, B-cell-depleted T cells, or PBMCs.

The protocol was immunoSEQ multiplex PCR, while the TCRdb copy is restricted to in-frame clones and leaves out a portion. Here the sample spans about 74,000 clones, about four fifths being singletons. This CDR3 is built from 13 residues. The V end was cut by 6 bases, the J end by 8 bases, with 13 bases between. Per the germline V gene, CDR1 is MNHEY and CDR2 is SMNVEV (reference sequence). The sample holds a few counts of this clone. Sequenced sample: peripheral blood. This sequence originates from a human donor in a cohort sampled during active COVID-19. The rearrangement uses TRBV27 and TRBJ1-4; D gene uncertain. CDR3 bases: TGTGCCAGCAGAACCTCGGGGAAAGAAAAACTGTTTTTT. Protein: CASRTSGKEKLFF.